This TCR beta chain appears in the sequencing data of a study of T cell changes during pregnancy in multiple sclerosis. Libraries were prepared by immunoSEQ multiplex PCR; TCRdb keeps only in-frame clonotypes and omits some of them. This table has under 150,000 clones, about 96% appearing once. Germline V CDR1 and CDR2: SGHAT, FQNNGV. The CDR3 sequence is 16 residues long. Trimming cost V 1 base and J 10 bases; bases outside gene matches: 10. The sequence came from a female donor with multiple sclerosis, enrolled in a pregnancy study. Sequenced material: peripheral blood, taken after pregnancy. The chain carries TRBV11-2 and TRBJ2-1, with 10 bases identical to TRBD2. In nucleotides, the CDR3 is TGTGCCAGCAGCTTAGGGCCCAGCGGGAGGGTAGAGGAGCAGTTCTTC. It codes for CASSLGPSGRVEEQFF. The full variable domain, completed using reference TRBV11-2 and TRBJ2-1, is EAGVAQSPRYKIIEKRQSVAFWCNPISGHATLYWYQQILGQGPKLLIQFQNNGVVDDSQLPKDRFSAERLKGVDSTLKIQPAKLEDSAVYLCASSLGPSGRVEEQFFGPGTRLTVL.